The 5 T cell receptor beta chains below all came from one sample that was sequenced in a study of blood T cell repertoires in COVID-19. TCRdb's copy holds only in-frame clones and misses some; the assay was immunoSEQ multiplex PCR. This sample has around 150,000 clones; around four fifths occur once, and the top ten carry around 7%. The sample taken for sequencing was PBMCs or T cells enriched from blood (not recorded which). Receptor source: a man aged 45-65 years who had recovered from COVID-19.

This sequence joins TRBV6-1 and TRBJ1-1; TRBD1 is a possible D gene (5 bases). Between the trimmed V and J ends, which lost 0 bases and 7 bases, there was a span of 12 bases. Germline V gene data show CDR1 as MNHNS and CDR2 as SASEGT. The CDR3 is 14 residues long. The CDR3 spells CASSEAGRVIEAFF. The CDR3 DNA sequence: TGTGCCAGCAGTGAAGCCGGCAGGGTGATTGAAGCTTTCTTT.

V gene TRBV18 combines with J gene TRBJ1-1; a weak D match, TRBD1 (5 bases). CDR1 and CDR2 (germline): KGHSH, LQKENI. Trimming removed 0 bases at V and 1 base at J, with 9 bases between. CDR3 length: 15 amino acids. The CDR3 spells CASSPPGARNTEAFF. CDR3 in DNA: TGTGCCAGCTCACCACCTGGGGCTCGGAACACTGAAGCTTTCTTT. Variable domain in full (rest from reference TRBV18 and TRBJ1-1): NAGVMQNPRHLVRRRGQEARLRCSPMKGHSHVYWYRQLPEEGLKFMVYLQKENIIDESGMPKERFSAEFPKEGPSILRIQQVVRGDSAAYFCASSPPGARNTEAFFGQGTRLTVV.

The chain recombines TRBV12-3 or TRBV12-4 with TRBJ1-4, with D tentatively TRBD1 (6 bases). CDR3 length equals 13 residues. V lost 7 bases, J lost 8 bases, and 14 bases lay in between. The CDR3 sequence: CASTRQGFEKLFF. As DNA, the CDR3 is TGTGCCAGCACTCGTCAGGGGTTCGAAAAACTGTTTTTT.

Comment on this clone: Germline is not matched at one junction end, which may reflect a read error. The genes are TRBV29-1 and TRBJ2-5; D is ambiguous. Germline lookup yields CDR1 SQVTM and CDR2 ANQGSEA. CDR3 size: 10 residues. CDR3 loop: CSVDHETQYF. The DNA of the CDR3 is TGCAGCGTTGACCATGAGACCCAGTACTTC.

The chain couples TRBV3-1 (or the pseudogene TRBV3-2) to TRBJ1-5; 8 bases are a match to TRBD1. Per the germline V gene, CDR1 is LGHDT and CDR2 is YNNKEL (reference sequence). Unmatched junction bases numbered 3, after V lost 8 bases and J lost 0 bases. The CDR3 spans 14 residues. CDR3 in DNA: TGTGCCAGCGGAACAGGGGGTAGCAATCAGCCCCAGCATTTT. This translates into CASGTGGSNQPQHF.